The 7 T cell receptor beta chains below come from one sample, sequenced in a study of a mutant IDH1 vaccine in newly diagnosed glioma. Clones were sequenced by immunoSEQ multiplex PCR, and TCRdb holds only the in-frame ones, with some missing. The sample records 98,000 or so clones, 80% to 90% being singletons. Regarding time point: baseline, week 1 (first vaccination visit). Treatment in this sample: pre-vaccination baseline after standard-of-care therapy. Source: PBMCs, taken from a glioma patient treated with radiotherapy, temozolomide or both. Receptor source: a woman aged 45-59 years with glioma.

This clone was counted between two and nine times. V and J are TRBV29-1 and TRBJ1-1; tentative D call: TRBD1 (5 bases). The germline gives CDR1 SQVTM, CDR2 ANQGSEA. There are 12 residues in the CDR3. V lost 7 bases to trimming and J lost 4 bases, with 13 bases between them. The CDR3 here is CSGGPKSTEAFF. CDR3 bases: TGCAGCGGGGGACCGAAAAGCACTGAAGCTTTCTTT.

The chain joins TRBV11-2 to TRBJ2-7, with D possibly being TRBD1 (6 bases). Trimming removed 0 bases at V and 5 bases at J, with 8 bases between. The CDR3 extends over 13 amino acids. Per the germline V gene, CDR1 is SGHAT and CDR2 is FQNNGV. The CDR3 bases are TGTGCCAGCAGCTTAGACAGGGGTAACGAGCAGTACTTC. Translation gives CASSLDRGNEQYF.

The chain recombines TRBV16 with TRBJ1-1, with D unclear. The CDR3 totals 13 residues. Trimming cost V 2 bases and J 6 bases, with 10 bases left between them. Germline CDR1 reads KGHSY; CDR2 reads FQNENV. In DNA form, the CDR3 reads TGTGCCAGCAGCCAACGAGGAACAGCTGAAGCTTTCTTT. Amino acids: CASSQRGTAEAFF. The complete variable domain, with remaining parts taken from reference TRBV16 and TRBJ1-1, reads GEEVAQTPKHLVRGEGQKAKLYCAPIKGHSYVFWYQQVLKNEFKFLISFQNENVFDETGMPKERFSAKCLPNSPCSLEIQATKLEDSAVYFCASSQRGTAEAFFGQGTRLTVV.

The chain is built from TRBV28 and TRBJ1-5; TRBD1 aligns across 9 bases. The CDR3 has 19 residues. After removal of 6 bases from V and 2 bases from J, the junction contained 17 bases not matched to a gene. Germline CDR1 MDHEN, CDR2 SYDVKM. CDR3 in DNA: TGTGCCAGCAGCGGACTGGTTCCGGGACAGGGACTGGGCAATCAGCCCCAGCATTTT. This sequence encodes CASSGLVPGQGLGNQPQHF.

The chain has TRBV6-1 and TRBJ2-3; 10 nucleotides line up with TRBD2. The CDR3 is 17 amino acids. After removal of 4 bases from V and 1 base from J, the junction contained 8 bases not matched to a gene. CDR1 MNHNS and CDR2 SASEGT come from the germline V gene. The CDR3 nucleotides are TGTGCCAGCAGTGCTTACAGAGCGGGAGGGGGCACAGATACGCAGTATTTT. Translation gives CASSAYRAGGGTDTQYF.

This clone was observed a single time. The genes are TRBV5-4 and TRBJ2-7, with D unclear. V shed 0 bases and J shed 2 bases, with 9 bases lying between them. CDR3 length: 14 amino acids. Germline V CDR1 and CDR2: SGHNT, YYREEE (reference sequence). CDR3 residues: CASSLGAGPYEQYF. The CDR3 DNA reads as TGTGCCAGCAGCTTGGGGGCAGGCCCCTACGAGCAGTACTTC. Full variable domain (rest looked up from reference TRBV5-4 and TRBJ2-7): ETGVTQSPTHLIKTRGQQVTLRCSSQSGHNTVSWYQQALGQGPQFIFQYYREEENGRGNFPPRFSGLQFPNYSSELNVNALELDDSALYLCASSLGAGPYEQYFGPGTRLTVT.

The rearrangement uses TRBV5-6 and TRBJ2-6, with D maybe TRBD1 (6 bases). The length of the CDR3 is 15 residues. In germline, CDR1 is SGHDT, CDR2 YYEEEE. V shed 2 bases and J shed 9 bases, with 15 bases lying between them. Written as DNA, the CDR3 is TGTGCCAGCAGCTTCGGTCTGAGGGGACACAACGTCCTGACTTTC. It translates to CASSFGLRGHNVLTF.